The T cell receptor beta chain under discussion was sequenced for a study of cytomegalovirus exposure and HLA in healthy donors. CDR3 length: 16 residues. Germline CDR1 LGHNA, CDR2 YSLEER. V was pared by 0 bases and J by 3 bases, with 14 bases between. The PCR was carried out with 60 Vbeta primers and 13 Jbeta primers. Produced via immunoSEQ multiplex PCR; TCRdb's table is partial and in-frame only. The sample has 150,000 to 200,000 clones, around 88% seen once. Study-level results: Later genetic work tied a missense DCLRE1C variant to beta-chain V and J trimming.

Concerning this clone itself: Its target is not known.

Sequenced input: PBMCs. This TCR was sampled from a man between 35 and 55 years old in good health and CMV-seropositive. The chain recombines TRBV4-3 with TRBJ2-5; D is ambiguous. CDR3 nucleotides: TGCGCCAGCAGCCAAGATCGAGGCCTCCCCAAAGAGACCCAGTACTTC. Translated, it gives CASSQDRGLPKETQYF.